Described below is a single T cell receptor beta chain sequence and its context. The antigen remains unidentified. The junction departs from germline at one end; a sequencing error may be responsible. The sample is drawn from a study of beta chain features in type 1 diabetes. Background on the study: Regarding age, gender and cell yields, patients proved similar to healthy donors.

Expressed TCRB transcripts were sequenced after all isolated RNA was converted to cDNA. Roughly 3.6 million reads were obtained on average from naive, central memory and regulatory T cell samples. Using immunoSEQ multiplex PCR, the repertoire was profiled, and TCRdb retains in-frame clones only, with some absent. The data contain around 250,000 clones, 11% to 15% of them singletons. General observations from the study: Type 1 diabetes patients had moderately but significantly shorter TCRB CDR3s in all four CD4+ subsets.

This clonotype was obtained from a man aged 25-40 years with type 1 diabetes. The sample comprised naive CD4+ T cells from blood.

Written as DNA, the CDR3 is TGCGCCAGCAGCTTGGATGGGCTAAGCGGGAGGGCCATGGTCTTC. Encoded protein: CASSLDGLSGRAMVF. V usage is TRBV5-1 and J usage is TRBJ2-1; 10 bases are shared with TRBD2. Germline V lookup: CDR1 SGHRS, CDR2 YFSETQ. The CDR3 is 15 residues long. The full variable domain, rest sourced from reference TRBV5-1 and TRBJ2-1, is KAGVTQTPRYLIKTRGQQVTLSCSPISGHRSVSWYQQTPGQGLQFLFEYFSETQRNKGNFPGRFSGRQFSNSRSEMNVSTLELGDSALYLCASSLDGLSGRAMVFGPGTRLTVL.